These 18 T cell receptor beta chains share one sample of origin, sequenced in a study of T cells in Graves' hyperthyroidism and ophthalmopathy. RNA transcripts were the template for amplifying TCR beta CDR3 regions. The HTBI primer set served for first-round RT-PCR of the TCR CDR3. TCRdb ran MiXCR on the multiplex PCR reads and lists one entry per CDR3 protein. The sample lists hundreds of thousands of distinct CDR3 sequences, about a fifth occurring once. Specimen: blood. These receptors all come from a man aged 25-45 years with Graves' ophthalmopathy.

This clonotype appeared once. The CDR3 ends on some other residue instead of the conserved phenylalanine or tryptophan, so this is likely a read error. The V and J genes are TRBV20-1 and TRBJ1-2; TRBD1 matches 8 bases. Germline V gene lookup returns CDR1 DFQATT and CDR2 SNEGSKA (reference sequence). Unmatched junction bases numbered 9, after V lost 3 bases and J lost 0 bases. This CDR3 is 16 amino acids long. CDR3 DNA: TGCAGTGCTAGGGGGACAGGAGATCCCCCTAACTATGGCTACACCGTC. This encodes CSARGTGDPPNYGYTV.

This clonotype was seen only a few times. J is TRBJ2-7 and V is TRBV14; TRBD2 might be the D (6 bases). This CDR3 spans 13 amino acids. The ends were cut back, 1 base at V and 9 bases at J, with 13 bases in the middle. From germline, CDR1 is SGHDN and CDR2 FVKESK. This chain's CDR3 is CASSQGTRRGQYF. CDR3 bases: TGTGCCAGCAGCCAAGGGACACGGCGGGGGCAGTACTTC.

CDR3 residues: CASSDSQNIQYF. The DNA of the CDR3 is TGTGCCAGCAGTGACTCACAAAACATTCAGTACTTC. The J gene is TRBJ2-4, the V gene TRBV6-1; D not certain. CDR3 length: 12 residues. V dropped 3 bases and J dropped 5 bases, with 5 bases sitting between them. CDR1 MNHNS and CDR2 SASEGT come from the germline V gene.

This clonotype was counted a few times. The DNA of the CDR3 is TGCAGTGCTGGACGGGACGGCGAGGGCAATCAGCCCCAGCATTTT. Protein product: CSAGRDGEGNQPQHF. This sequence joins TRBV20-1 and TRBJ1-5, with a weak D call TRBD1 (5 bases). From germline, CDR1 is DFQATT and CDR2 SNEGSKA (reference sequence). The CDR3 contains 15 residues. Trimming took off 5 bases at V and 2 bases at J, with 16 bases between the two ends.

This clonotype was recorded many times. The J gene is TRBJ2-5, the V gene TRBV28; maybe TRBD1 (6 bases). The germline V gene has CDR1 MDHEN and CDR2 SYDVKM. The ends were cut back, 1 base at V and 7 bases at J, with 16 bases in the middle. CDR3 length: 15 amino acids. CDR3 sequence: CASSLSPGALRTQYF. The CDR3 DNA sequence: TGTGCCAGCAGTTTATCTCCAGGGGCTTTACGGACCCAGTACTTC.

This clonotype appeared many times. V usage is TRBV20-1 and J usage is TRBJ2-1; D is ambiguous. Germline V CDR1 and CDR2: DFQATT, SNEGSKA (reference sequence). This CDR3 spans 14 amino acids. Between the trimmed V and J ends, which lost 1 base and 4 bases, there was a span of 11 bases. Here the CDR3 reads CSARVPGRYNEQFF. In nucleotides, the CDR3 is TGCAGTGCTAGAGTCCCCGGCAGATACAATGAGCAGTTCTTC.

The chain couples TRBV18 to TRBJ1-1; a weak D match, TRBD1 (6 bases). The CDR3 contains 17 residues. V shed 0 bases and J shed 4 bases, with 18 bases lying between them. Germline CDR1 and CDR2: KGHSH and LQKENI. The DNA of the CDR3 is TGTGCCAGCTCACCACCGGGGGCAGGGCGGGGGTTCACTGAAGCTTTCTTT. Translated: CASSPPGAGRGFTEAFF.

This clonotype was detected many times. This chain joins TRBV28 and TRBJ1-5; unclear D gene. V was clipped by 4 bases and J by 7 bases, with 14 bases between them. CDR1 is MDHEN and CDR2 is SYDVKM in the germline V gene. This CDR3 has 14 amino acids. CDR3 in amino acids: CASSSLRVAQPQHF. CDR3 in DNA: TGTGCCAGCAGTTCCCTAAGGGTCGCCCAGCCCCAGCATTTT.

Only a few counts were recorded for this clonotype. This chain uses TRBV28 with TRBJ1-5; no definite D call. Deletions cut 6 bases from V and 7 bases from J, with 16 bases between. The CDR3 runs to 14 residues. Germline V gene lookup returns CDR1 MDHEN and CDR2 SYDVKM. The CDR3 loop reads CASSGARAGQPQHF. In nucleotides, the CDR3 is TGTGCCAGCAGCGGAGCCCGGGCGGGCCAGCCCCAGCATTTT. The full variable domain, completed using reference TRBV28 and TRBJ1-5, is DVKVTQSSRYLVKRTGEKVFLECVQDMDHENMFWYRQDPGLGLRLIYFSYDVKMKEKGDIPEGYSVSREKKERFSLILESASTNQTSMYLCASSGARAGQPQHFGDGTRLSIL.

This chain uses TRBV4-1 with TRBJ1-2, with 8 bases matching TRBD1. The CDR3 has 17 amino acids. V shed 0 bases, J shed 2 bases, and the junction held 8 bases outside the gene matches. Germline V gives CDR1 MGHRA, CDR2 YSYEKL. The CDR3 reads CASSQDRRTGLNYGYTF. The CDR3 bases are TGCGCCAGCAGCCAAGATCGTCGGACAGGGCTGAACTATGGCTACACCTTC.

In this sample, this clonotype turned up a few times. This sequence joins TRBV19 and TRBJ2-1; 14 bases align to TRBD2. V dropped 6 bases and J dropped 7; count of bases not matched to a gene: 11. Germline V gene lookup returns CDR1 LNHDA and CDR2 SQIVND (reference sequence). The CDR3 totals 17 residues. In DNA form, the CDR3 reads TGTGCCAGTAGGCGGGGGGGGACTAGCGGGAGTCCGAATGAGCAGTTCTTC. Amino acid sequence: CASRRGGTSGSPNEQFF.

The chain uses TRBV14 and TRBJ2-7; D might be TRBD1 (6 bases). The CDR3 length is 14 residues. V lost 5 bases to trimming and J lost 7 bases, with 18 bases between them. CDR1 SGHDN and CDR2 FVKESK come from the germline V gene. Here the CDR3 DNA reads TGTGCCAGCAGCAAAGGGGCAGGGGTGAGAGAGCAGTACTTC. It encodes CASSKGAGVREQYF. The entire variable domain, with the rest obtained from reference TRBV14 and TRBJ2-7, is as follows: EAGVTQFPSHSVIEKGQTVTLRCDPISGHDNLYWYRRVMGKEIKFLLHFVKESKQDESGMPNNRFLAERTGGTYSTLKVQPAELEDSGVYFCASSKGAGVREQYFGPGTRLTVT.

The chain recombines TRBV28 with TRBJ2-7; 10 bases are shared with TRBD2. Germline assignment: CDR1 MDHEN and CDR2 SYDVKM. The CDR3 spans 14 residues. The CDR3 coding sequence is TGTGAGTCTAGGGGACTAGCGTCTCCCTACGAGCAGTACTTC. It specifies CESRGLASPYEQYF.

This clonotype was counted a few times. CDR3 DNA sequence: TGTGCCAGCAGCGAAACAATGCCAGAACCCTACAATGAGCAGTTCTTC. It is translated as CASSETMPEPYNEQFF. The rearrangement links TRBV7-9 to TRBJ2-1; no clear D. V lost 5 bases and J lost 2, with 16 bases in between. Germline V CDR1 and CDR2: SEHNR, FQNEAQ (reference sequence). The CDR3 loop spans 16 amino acids. Based on the CDR3 plus reference TRBV7-9 and TRBJ2-1, the full variable domain is DTGVSQNPRHKITKRGQNVTFRCDPISEHNRLYWYRQTLGQGPEFLTYFQNEAQLEKSRLLSDRFSAERPKGSFSTLEIQRTEQGDSAMYLCASSETMPEPYNEQFFGPGTRLTVL.

The J gene is TRBJ2-3, the V gene TRBV11-3; D unresolved. The CDR3 consists of 15 residues. Between the trimmed V and J ends, which lost 5 bases and 1 base, there was a span of 13 bases. The germline gives CDR1 SGHNT, CDR2 YENEEA. CDR3 sequence (DNA): TGTGCCAGCAGCCCTGGAGAAACCCGCACAGATACGCAGTATTTT. It codes for CASSPGETRTDTQYF.

This clonotype was detected a few times. The rearrangement links TRBV10-3 to TRBJ1-3, with D hard to call. V gave up 8 bases and J gave up 0 bases, with 8 bases separating them. The CDR3 is 13 residues long. CDR1 is ENHRY, CDR2 SYGVKD, per germline. The CDR3 loop is CAIRVNSGNTIYF. The CDR3, as DNA: TGTGCCATCCGAGTGAACTCTGGAAACACCATATATTTT.

This chain connects TRBV29-1 to TRBJ2-1; D not certain. V lost 7 bases and J 4 bases, leaving 11 bases between the germline ends. This CDR3 is built from 12 residues. From germline, CDR1 is SQVTM and CDR2 ANQGSEA. CDR3: CSAMNYYNEQFF. The CDR3, as DNA: TGCAGCGCCATGAATTATTACAATGAGCAGTTCTTC.

This clonotype was observed at least ten times. This chain joins TRBV2 and TRBJ2-3, with 8 nucleotides matching TRBD2. The germline gives CDR1 SNHLY, CDR2 FYNNEI. V shed 3 bases, J shed 4 bases, and the junction held 9 bases outside the gene matches. The CDR3 covers 16 residues. CDR3 amino acids: CASSDLQRESADTQYF. The CDR3, as DNA: TGTGCCAGCAGTGACCTCCAGCGGGAGTCCGCAGATACGCAGTATTTT.